One sample yielded the 27 T cell receptor beta chains listed below, sequenced in a study of blood T cells in healthy people across ages. Primed by a sample-barcoded 5' primer and a J-beta primer mix, a second PCR proceeded for about 7 to 11 cycles. MiXCR was run by TCRdb on the 5' RACE reads, yielding one entry per CDR3 protein. The data hold roughly 1.6 million distinct CDR3 sequences, with 34% observed a single time. The sequenced material came from blood. These receptor sequences come from a woman aged 25 to 39 in good health.

The chain links TRBV29-1 to TRBJ2-1, with a possible D match to TRBD1 (5 bases). This CDR3 region has 13 residues. V was cut by 4 bases and J by 3 bases, with 10 bases left in between. Germline V lookup: CDR1 SQVTM, CDR2 ANQGSEA. CDR3 DNA: TGCAGCGTTGCAGGGCTACACTACAATGAGCAGTTCTTC. Residues: CSVAGLHYNEQFF.

The chain is built from TRBV10-3 and TRBJ2-7; 10 positions agree with TRBD2. J lost 0 bases, V lost 4 bases, and 9 bases had no gene match. The CDR3 loop spans 17 amino acids. Germline assignment: CDR1 ENHRY and CDR2 SYGVKD. The CDR3 bases are TGTGCCATCAGTGCTAGCGGGAGAACTGGGAGCTCCTACGAGCAGTACTTC. This encodes CAISASGRTGSSYEQYF.

The chain is built from TRBV20-1 and TRBJ2-3; D may be TRBD2 (5 bases). This CDR3 is 12 amino acids long. CDR1 is DFQATT and CDR2 is SNEGSKA in the germline V gene (reference sequence). V was cut by 6 bases and J by 5 bases, with 12 bases left in between. The chain's CDR3 is CSAREHKDTQYF. DNA for the CDR3: TGCAGTGCCCGGGAACATAAAGATACGCAGTATTTT.

This clonotype was seen more than once but under ten times. The chain recombines TRBV9 with TRBJ2-1; D unclear. This CDR3 spans 15 amino acids. The germline CDR1 and CDR2 sequences are SGDLS and YYNGEE. V was cut by 3 bases and J by 7 bases, with 17 bases left in between. CDR3 residues: CASSAESPGWNEQFF. The CDR3 DNA sequence: TGTGCCAGCAGCGCCGAGTCCCCGGGTTGGAATGAGCAGTTCTTC.

In this sample, this clonotype turned up a few times. The chain links TRBV27 to TRBJ2-1, with TRBD2 matching 14 bases. This CDR3 contains 16 residues. CDR1 is MNHEY, CDR2 SMNVEV, per germline (reference sequence). The trim removed 5 bases at V and 7 bases at J, leaving 7 bases unmatched. The DNA for the CDR3 is TGTGCCAGCAGTCGCGGACTAGCGGGAGGTCGTAATGAGCAGTTCTTC. Its translation: CASSRGLAGGRNEQFF.

CDR3 in DNA: TGTGCCAGCAGTCAAGTGGTGGTTGGGGAGACCCAGTACTTC. Protein product: CASSQVVVGETQYF. This chain connects TRBV13 to TRBJ2-5, with unresolved D. The CDR3 runs 14 residues. In germline, CDR1 is PRHDT, CDR2 FYEKMQ (reference sequence). Trimming cost V 6 bases and J 5 bases, with 16 bases left between them.

V gene TRBV6-1 combines with J gene TRBJ1-6, with D possibly TRBD1 on 6 matching bases. The germline gives CDR1 MNHNS, CDR2 SASEGT. Trimming cost V 3 bases and J 9 bases, with 15 bases left between them. The CDR3 extends over 15 amino acids. CDR3 bases: TGTGCCAGCAGTGAGGTAACAGGGACGGCTTCACCCCTCCACTTT. Protein sequence: CASSEVTGTASPLHF.

This sequence joins TRBV28 and TRBJ2-5; either TRBD1 or TRBD2 may supply D (5 bases each). The DNA matches TRBJ2-7 better at its end, which makes the J call doubtful. The CDR3 is 14 amino acids. Germline V lookup: CDR1 MDHEN, CDR2 SYDVKM. CDR3 residues: CASRARGRVDEQYF. For the CDR3, the DNA is TGTGCCAGCAGAGCACGGGGCAGGGTCGACGAGCAGTACTTC.

Notes on this clonotype: A read error may explain this, as a much larger clone is one base away. Here the CDR3 DNA reads TGCGCCAGCACCCGGGACAGGAGAAGAGGAGAGACCCAGTACTTC. Its translation: CASTRDRRRGETQYF. The V call is TRBV5-1, the J call TRBJ2-7; 8 positions match TRBD1. TRBJ2-5 explains the end of the DNA better; the J call may be wrong. Germline-derived CDR1 and CDR2 are SGHRS and YFSETQ. CDR3 length: 15 residues.

This clonotype was seen a handful of times. The chain employs TRBV20-1 and TRBJ2-7, with 7 bases matching TRBD1. Germline-derived CDR1 and CDR2 are DFQATT and SNEGSKA (reference sequence). The CDR3 is made up of 13 amino acids. J lost 3 bases, V lost 4 bases, and 6 bases had no gene match. The CDR3 is CSATTGSNYEQYF. CDR3 coding DNA: TGCAGTGCTACGACAGGGAGTAACTACGAGCAGTACTTC.

CDR3 in DNA: TGTGCCAGCAGCTTTTTCGGTGTCGATGGGGACACTGAAGCTTTCTTT. Its protein product is CASSFFGVDGDTEAFF. The rearrangement joins TRBV7-8 to TRBJ1-1, with D unresolved. V was shortened by 3 bases and J by 3 bases, with 17 bases between the two germline ends. Germline V gene lookup returns CDR1 SGHVS and CDR2 FQNEAQ. This CDR3 comprises 16 residues.

This clonotype was recorded a few times. This chain links TRBV24-1 with TRBJ2-3; TRBD1 might be the D (5 bases). Germline V lookup: CDR1 KGHDR, CDR2 SFDVKD. Deletions cut 2 bases from V and 0 bases from J, with 14 bases between. The CDR3 consists of 17 residues. The CDR3 here is CATSDSATGVSTDTQYF. Here the CDR3 DNA reads TGTGCCACCAGTGATTCGGCTACAGGAGTTAGCACAGATACGCAGTATTTT.

The CDR3 loop is CASSTETGEKLFF. In DNA, the CDR3 is TGTGCCAGCAGTACCGAGACAGGGGAAAAACTGTTTTTT. The chain links TRBV6-4 to TRBJ1-4; 7 bases align to TRBD1. This CDR3 has 13 amino acids. Germline assignment: CDR1 MRHNA and CDR2 SNTAGT. J gave up 8 bases and V 5 bases, and 5 bases lay outside the gene matches.

The V and J genes are TRBV4-1 and TRBJ2-7; tentative D call: TRBD2 (6 bases). Per germline, CDR1 MGHRA and CDR2 YSYEKL. V gave up 4 bases and J gave up 5 bases, with 27 bases separating them. This CDR3 region has 18 residues. The CDR3 coding sequence is TGCGCCAGCAGCCTCTCAGGCGCCTGGCCGGGAGTCGCGAACGAGCAGTACTTC. Translating it yields CASSLSGAWPGVANEQYF.

The chain has TRBV4-1 and TRBJ2-5; D not resolved. V lost 1 base, J lost 3 bases, and 6 bases lay in between. CDR1 is MGHRA, CDR2 YSYEKL, per germline. This CDR3 is built from 13 residues. The CDR3 here is CASSQAMKETQYF. In nucleotides, the CDR3 is TGCGCCAGCAGCCAAGCTATGAAAGAGACCCAGTACTTC.

With respect to this clonotype: The final CDR3 position lacks the conserved phenylalanine or tryptophan, pointing to a likely read error. This sequence joins TRBV6-1 and TRBJ2-1, with unresolved D. Germline CDR1 MNHNS, CDR2 SASEGT. The germline V and J ends were trimmed by 7 bases and 5 bases, with 15 bases remaining between them. This CDR3 is built from 14 residues. DNA for the CDR3: TGTGCCAGCATACGGCGCGGCGCCCACAATGAGCAGTTCTGC. This encodes CASIRRGAHNEQFC.

The sample holds a few counts of this clonotype. This rearrangement joins TRBV7-9 to TRBJ1-2, with 8 bases fitting TRBD1. Trimming cost V 3 bases and J 8 bases; bases outside gene matches: 14. This CDR3 region has 16 residues. CDR1 and CDR2 (germline): SEHNR, FQNEAQ (reference sequence). Here the CDR3 reads CASSFIPGQVNGGYTF. CDR3 DNA: TGTGCCAGCAGCTTCATACCGGGACAGGTGAATGGAGGCTACACCTTC.

The sample holds a few counts of this clonotype. The chain joins TRBV15 to TRBJ2-1; 7 positions match TRBD2. Germline V lookup: CDR1 LNHNV, CDR2 YYDKDF (reference sequence). Trimming at V came to 5 bases and at J to 0 bases, leaving 4 bases not matched to a gene. The CDR3 consists of 15 residues. The CDR3 DNA reads TGTGCCACCAGCCCCGGGGGGACCTCCTACAATGAGCAGTTCTTC. It codes for CATSPGGTSYNEQFF.

This clonotype was seen a few times. The V gene is TRBV5-6, the J gene TRBJ1-4; no clear D gene. The germline V gene encodes CDR1 SGHDT and CDR2 YYEEEE. Trimming took 1 base from V and 5 from J, leaving 12 bases between them. The CDR3 consists of 15 residues. The CDR3 DNA is TGTGCCAGCAGCTTGACCGGGCAGAAAAATGAAAAACTGTTTTTT. As protein: CASSLTGQKNEKLFF.

The rearrangement joins TRBV7-6 to TRBJ2-1; 9 bases map to TRBD1. The CDR3 consists of 18 residues. The V segment lost 5 bases and the J segment 2 bases; nucleotides outside the gene matches: 13. The V gene's germline CDR1 is SGHVS and CDR2 FNYEAQ. CDR3 residues: CASSPRDRVAKPYNEQFF. Here the CDR3 DNA reads TGTGCCAGCAGCCCCCGGGACAGGGTCGCCAAGCCCTACAATGAGCAGTTCTTC.

This clonotype was found a few times. V usage is TRBV28 and J usage is TRBJ2-7; D is undetermined. Trimming took off 5 bases at V and 0 bases at J, with 23 bases between the two ends. The germline CDR1 and CDR2 sequences are MDHEN and SYDVKM. The CDR3 is 18 amino acids. This chain's CDR3 is CASSTTGNQPLFSYEQYF. The CDR3 nucleotides are TGTGCCAGCAGTACGACTGGAAACCAACCCCTCTTCTCCTACGAGCAGTACTTC.

The V and J genes are TRBV28 and TRBJ1-1; unclear D gene. Looked up from germline, CDR1 is MDHEN and CDR2 is SYDVKM. The CDR3 sequence is 15 residues long. V was shortened by 2 bases and J by 9 bases, with 19 bases between the two germline ends. Here the CDR3 DNA reads TGTGCCAGCAGTTTAGAAGTCCTGGCCAGAACACAAGCTTTCTTT. It codes for CASSLEVLARTQAFF.

The CDR3 DNA reads TGTGCCAGCACCCGAAGACTAGCGGGAGGCGGGGGCACAGATACGCAGTATTTT. It codes for CASTRRLAGGGGTDTQYF. The gene calls are TRBV27 and TRBJ2-3; TRBD2 aligns across 13 bases. Germline CDR1 MNHEY, CDR2 SMNVEV (reference sequence). The CDR3 spans 18 residues. The V gene end was trimmed by 7 bases and the J gene end by 1 base; junction bases not matched to a gene: 11.

This clonotype was counted only a few times. The gene calls are TRBV10-2 and TRBJ2-7; possible D gene TRBD2, 7 bases. The germline V gene encodes CDR1 WSHSY and CDR2 SAAADI. V lost 0 bases to trimming and J lost 7 bases, with 16 bases between them. The CDR3 is 15 residues long. The CDR3 reads CASSESGGHTLEQYF. For the CDR3, the DNA is TGCGCCAGCAGTGAGTCGGGGGGGCACACCTTGGAGCAGTACTTC.

This clonotype was counted once. This rearrangement joins TRBV6-1 to TRBJ2-5; 10 nucleotides line up with TRBD2. Trimming at V came to 4 bases and at J to 3 bases, leaving 5 bases not matched to a gene. The CDR3 has 15 amino acids. Per the germline V gene, CDR1 is MNHNS and CDR2 is SASEGT. CDR3 protein: CASSGSGGEEETQYF. CDR3 coding DNA: TGTGCCAGCAGTGGCAGCGGGGGGGAGGAAGAGACCCAGTACTTC.

The CDR3 bases are TGTGCCAGCAGGAGGACAGGTTACTACGAGCAGTACTTC. Amino acid sequence: CASRRTGYYEQYF. The J gene is TRBJ2-7, the V gene TRBV27; 7 bases match TRBD1. CDR1 and CDR2 from the germline V gene are MNHEY and SMNVEV (reference sequence). The CDR3 is 13 residues long. The J segment lost 3 bases and the V segment lost 6 bases, leaving 5 bases of the junction unmatched.

This sequence joins TRBV6-6 and TRBJ1-1, with D uncertain. Trimming removed 0 bases from V and 6 bases from J, with 14 bases in between. This CDR3 comprises 15 residues. Germline V gene data show CDR1 as MNHNY and CDR2 as SVGAGI (reference sequence). The CDR3 sequence is CASSYSGLGDAEAFF. As DNA, the CDR3 is TGTGCCAGCAGTTACTCCGGGCTGGGTGACGCTGAAGCTTTCTTT.